The 15 T cell receptor beta chains listed next were all sequenced from one sample in a study of blood T cells in healthy people across ages. The second PCR ran about 6 to 11 cycles with a sample-barcoded 5' primer and J-beta primers. TCRdb processed the 5' RACE reads anew with MiXCR; each CDR3 protein has one entry. The sample carries nearly 1 million distinct CDR3 sequences, about 53% recorded once. The sequencing sample was made of blood. These receptors originate from a woman aged 60-75 years in good health.

In this sample, this clonotype turned up a few times. The rearrangement uses TRBV7-2 and TRBJ2-5, with D uncertain. The CDR3 is made up of 14 amino acids. Germline CDR1 SGHTA, CDR2 FQGNSA. The germline V and J ends were trimmed by 4 bases and 3 bases, with 12 bases remaining between them. The CDR3 nucleotides are TGTGCCAGCAGCTCCTCCTCCATTAAAGAGACCCAGTACTTC. This encodes CASSSSSIKETQYF.

The V call is TRBV20-1, the J call TRBJ2-1; 9 nucleotides line up with TRBD1. The J call is doubtful: the DNA matches TRBJ2-7 better. The CDR3 is 13 residues long. CDR1 and CDR2 from the germline V gene are DFQATT and SNEGSKA (reference sequence). The chain's CDR3 is CSVDRDRVGEQYF. CDR3 DNA sequence: TGCAGTGTCGACCGGGACAGGGTGGGCGAGCAGTACTTC.

This clonotype was seen once. The V gene is TRBV20-1, the J gene TRBJ2-1; 9 bases agree with TRBD2. The ends lost 6 bases at V and 2 bases at J; junction bases unmatched: 5. Germline V gene sequence: CDR1 DFQATT, CDR2 SNEGSKA (reference sequence). CDR3 length equals 14 residues. CDR3 sequence reads: CSAVTSGTYNEQFF. CDR3 in DNA: TGCAGTGCAGTGACTAGCGGAACCTACAATGAGCAGTTCTTC.

A few counts support this clonotype. V is TRBV2 and J is TRBJ1-1, with D unclear. The CDR3 extends over 13 amino acids. Germline CDR1 is SNHLY and CDR2 is FYNNEI. V was pared by 1 base and J by 5 bases, with 8 bases between. The CDR3 DNA sequence: TGTGCCAGCAGTGAAGAGCTGCAGACTGAAGCTTTCTTT. Protein sequence: CASSEELQTEAFF.

The chain recombines TRBV7-2 with TRBJ2-5; D perhaps matches TRBD1 (6 bases). With the DNA end fitting TRBJ2-7 better, the J assignment may be wrong. Germline V gene sequence: CDR1 SGHTA, CDR2 FQGNSA. The CDR3 is 15 amino acids. The CDR3 nucleotides are TGTGCCAGCAGCTTCCAGGTCGGACAGCCCTACGAGCAGTACTTC. Translating it yields CASSFQVGQPYEQYF.

The gene calls are TRBV12-3 or TRBV12-4 and TRBJ1-6, with TRBD1 matching 7 bases. CDR3 length: 15 amino acids. The V segment lost 4 bases and the J segment 13 bases; nucleotides outside the gene matches: 13. The CDR3, as DNA: TGTGCCAGCAGTTGGGCAGGGGGGGTTACGAGCCCCCTCCACTTT. Amino acid sequence: CASSWAGGVTSPLHF.

The chain combines TRBV12-3 or TRBV12-4 with TRBJ1-5; D might be TRBD1 (5 bases). The CDR3 has 14 residues. The germline V and J ends were trimmed by 3 bases and 7 bases, with 13 bases remaining between them. The CDR3 loop is CASSFRTQGQPQHF. Written as DNA, the CDR3 is TGTGCCAGCAGTTTTAGGACACAAGGACAGCCCCAGCATTTT.

The V call is TRBV20-1, the J call TRBJ1-1, with 9 bases aligning to TRBD1. The V gene end was trimmed by 3 bases and the J gene end by 2 bases; junction bases not matched to a gene: 4. In germline, CDR1 is DFQATT, CDR2 SNEGSKA (reference sequence). The CDR3 totals 14 residues. As DNA, the CDR3 is TGCAGTGCTAGGTACAGGGGGCCTAACACTGAAGCTTTCTTT. Translation: CSARYRGPNTEAFF.

This clonotype has more than one count but fewer than ten. The chain employs TRBV7-9 and TRBJ2-5, with D perhaps matching TRBD1 (6 bases). Germline lookup yields CDR1 SEHNR and CDR2 FQNEAQ (reference sequence). The CDR3 consists of 18 residues. V shed 2 bases and J shed 2 bases, with 21 bases lying between them. The CDR3 DNA follows: TGTGCCAGCAGCTTAAGGGACAACAAATATTCGATTCAAGAGACCCAGTACTTC. It specifies CASSLRDNKYSIQETQYF.

The rearrangement links TRBV4-3 to TRBJ2-3; 9 bases map to TRBD2. J gave up 2 bases and V 5 bases, and 5 bases lay outside the gene matches. CDR1 LGHNA and CDR2 YSLEER come from the germline V gene. The CDR3 totals 15 residues. CDR3 amino acids: CASSSQRGVTDTQYF. The CDR3 region has the DNA TGCGCCAGCAGCAGTCAGCGGGGGGTCACAGATACGCAGTATTTT.

J is TRBJ1-2 and V is TRBV7-2, with D perhaps TRBD1 (5 bases). The germline CDR1 and CDR2 sequences are SGHTA and FQGNSA. The length of the CDR3 is 14 residues. The V end lost 1 base, the J end lost 2 bases, and 8 bases lay between the germline ends. For the CDR3, the DNA is TGTGCCAGCAGCTTAGTAGGGGCCAACTATGGCTACACCTTC. This translates into CASSLVGANYGYTF.

This clonotype has just a few counts. V and J are TRBV20-1 and TRBJ2-4; a possible D gene is TRBD1 (6 bases). This CDR3 comprises 15 residues. Germline values: CDR1 DFQATT, CDR2 SNEGSKA (reference sequence). Trimming stripped 3 bases from V and 1 base from J, with 13 bases between. The CDR3 sequence: CSASRDRWAKNIQYF. As DNA, the CDR3 is TGCAGTGCTAGTCGCGACAGGTGGGCCAAAAACATTCAGTACTTC.

The chain employs TRBV7-9 and TRBJ2-3; TRBD2 aligns across 8 bases. This CDR3 spans 18 amino acids. Trimming removed 5 bases from V and 3 bases from J; junction bases left unmatched: 16. CDR1 and CDR2 from the germline V gene are SEHNR and FQNEAQ (reference sequence). As DNA, the CDR3 is TGTGCCAGCAGCCCTCTGGCGGGAGGCCGAAGGATAACAGATACGCAGTATTTT. Its protein is CASSPLAGGRRITDTQYF.

The chain has TRBV20-1 and TRBJ2-3; 8 nucleotides match TRBD2. V dropped 7 bases and J dropped 4; count of bases not matched to a gene: 4. The V gene's germline CDR1 is DFQATT and CDR2 SNEGSKA (reference sequence). The CDR3 sequence is 12 residues long. DNA of the CDR3: TGCAGTGTCGGGACTAGAGCAGATACGCAGTATTTT. It specifies CSVGTRADTQYF.

The rearrangement joins TRBV7-9 to TRBJ2-5, with TRBD2 matching over 14 bases. The germline gives CDR1 SEHNR, CDR2 FQNEAQ (reference sequence). This CDR3 has 17 amino acids. Germline trimming cut 4 bases from V and 4 bases from J; bases unmatched to any gene: 8. CDR3 DNA sequence: TGTGCCAGCAGCTGGGGACTAGCGGGAGTGGGGGCAGAGACCCAGTACTTC. Amino acid sequence: CASSWGLAGVGAETQYF. The full variable domain, rest sourced from reference TRBV7-9 and TRBJ2-5, is DTGVSQNPRHKITKRGQNVTFRCDPISEHNRLYWYRQTLGQGPEFLTYFQNEAQLEKSRLLSDRFSAERPKGSFSTLEIQRTEQGDSAMYLCASSWGLAGVGAETQYFGPGTRLLVL.